The 22 T cell receptor beta chains below all came from one sample that was sequenced in a study of T-cell memory formation after mild COVID-19. TCRdb analysed the 5' RACE reads with MiXCR anew, one entry per CDR3 protein. The data contain some 450,000 distinct CDR3 sequences, roughly 18% of them singletons. Sequencing was carried out using PBMCs or a T cell subset sorted from them (not recorded which). The receptors derive from a man aged 18 to 29 who had mild COVID-19 (a few samples of this study predate the infection). Cell type and time point are not known.

This clonotype has just one count. The chain recombines TRBV4-3 with TRBJ2-7, with TRBD1 matching over 7 bases. This CDR3 comprises 15 residues. V was clipped by 3 bases and J by 2 bases; unmatched bases: 7. Germline CDR1 is LGHNA and CDR2 is YSLEER. CDR3 protein: CASSHGTALPYEQYF. CDR3 in DNA: TGCGCCAGCAGCCACGGGACAGCTCTACCCTACGAGCAGTACTTC.

This chain connects TRBV7-2 to TRBJ2-1; 12 positions agree with TRBD2. Germline-derived CDR1 and CDR2 are SGHTA and FQGNSA. The J segment lost 4 bases and the V segment lost 4 bases, leaving 5 bases of the junction unmatched. The CDR3 sequence is 16 residues long. Written as DNA, the CDR3 is TGTGCCAGCAGCTCGACTAGCGGGGGTGGATACAATGAGCAGTTCTTC. Translated: CASSSTSGGGYNEQFF.

This clonotype was detected only a few times. The chain carries TRBV5-6 and TRBJ2-3; 9 bases match TRBD1. The trim removed 0 bases at V and 4 bases at J, leaving 0 bases unmatched. CDR1 SGHDT and CDR2 YYEEEE come from the germline V gene. CDR3 length equals 14 residues. The CDR3 coding sequence is TGTGCCAGCAGCTTGGGGGACAGGGCAGATACGCAGTATTTT. Protein: CASSLGDRADTQYF.

V and J are TRBV7-2 and TRBJ2-5; possibly TRBD2 for D (6 bases). V was shortened by 5 bases and J by 5 bases, with 24 bases between the two germline ends. CDR1 is SGHTA and CDR2 is FQGNSA in the germline V gene. The CDR3 has 17 residues. The CDR3 here is CASSPGETGGIRETQYF. CDR3 bases: TGTGCCAGCAGCCCGGGGGAGACTGGGGGAATCCGGGAGACCCAGTACTTC.

This clonotype was recorded a few times. This chain uses TRBV24-1 with TRBJ2-5, with D tentatively TRBD1 (6 bases). In germline, CDR1 is KGHDR, CDR2 SFDVKD. The CDR3 covers 16 residues. V lost 4 bases and J lost 1, with 15 bases in between. The CDR3 is CATSDHTQGPQETQYF. In DNA, the CDR3 is TGTGCCACCAGTGACCATACACAGGGCCCCCAAGAGACCCAGTACTTC.

This clonotype was found a few times. The chain is built from TRBV5-1 and TRBJ2-7, with 8 bases identical to TRBD1. Germline V gene sequence: CDR1 SGHRS, CDR2 YFSETQ. The length of the CDR3 is 15 residues. Trimming cost V 1 base and J 6 bases; bases outside gene matches: 9. CDR3 loop: CASSLRDRISSEQYF. In DNA form, the CDR3 reads TGCGCCAGCAGCTTGAGGGACAGGATCAGCTCCGAGCAGTACTTC.

The V call is TRBV7-9, the J call TRBJ2-2; D may be TRBD2 (5 bases). Germline CDR1 is SEHNR and CDR2 is FQNEAQ (reference sequence). This CDR3 region has 14 residues. Trimming removed 5 bases from V and 3 bases from J, with 10 bases in between. The CDR3 coding sequence is TGTGCCAGCAGCCCCTTGGAGGACACCGGGGAGCTGTTTTTT. As protein: CASSPLEDTGELFF.

There are a few counts of this clonotype. J is TRBJ1-1 and V is TRBV12-3 or TRBV12-4; the match to TRBD1 covers 8 bases. The CDR3 has 16 amino acids. Trimming cost V 8 bases and J 1 base; bases outside gene matches: 12. CDR3 coding DNA: TGTGCCAGCTCCCGTCAGCAGGGGGCTGGGAACACTGAAGCTTTCTTT. Translated, it gives CASSRQQGAGNTEAFF.

The chain combines TRBV7-2 with TRBJ1-2; D gene unclear. The CDR3 covers 12 residues. V shed 7 bases and J shed 2 bases, with 8 bases lying between them. CDR1 is SGHTA and CDR2 is FQGNSA in the germline V gene. The DNA of the CDR3 is TGTGCCAGCATCCCTCAGAACTATGGCTACACCTTC. This translates into CASIPQNYGYTF. Full variable domain (missing parts from reference TRBV7-2 and TRBJ1-2): GAGVSQSPSNKVTEKGKDVELRCDPISGHTALYWYRQSLGQGLEFLIYFQGNSAPDKSGLPSDRFSAERTGGSVSTLTIQRTQQEDSAVYLCASIPQNYGYTFGSGTRLTVV.

DNA of the CDR3: TGTGCCAGCAGGACGAGCGGGGGGGCAATCTACGAGCAGTACTTC. As protein: CASRTSGGAIYEQYF. The chain is built from TRBV7-8 and TRBJ2-7, with 10 bases identical to TRBD2. The CDR3 totals 15 residues. The ends lost 6 bases at V and 3 bases at J; junction bases unmatched: 8. Looked up from germline, CDR1 is SGHVS and CDR2 is FQNEAQ.

The chain links TRBV5-1 to TRBJ2-5, with 8 nucleotides matching TRBD2. J lost 5 bases, V lost 5 bases, and 11 bases had no gene match. There are 15 residues in the CDR3. The germline V gene encodes CDR1 SGHRS and CDR2 YFSETQ. The DNA of the CDR3 is TGCGCCAGCAGAACTAGCGGTTCCCAGGGGGAGACCCAGTACTTC. Translation: CASRTSGSQGETQYF.

About this clonotype: The junction shows a germline mismatch at one end, possibly a read error. CDR3 nucleotides: TGTGCCAGCAGAGCCCACGAGGCGAAAACCGGGGAGCTGTTTTTT. Translated: CASRAHEAKTGELFF. The V and J genes are TRBV9 and TRBJ2-2; no clear D gene. Germline CDR1 is SGDLS and CDR2 is YYNGEE. The CDR3 is 15 residues long. The variable domain in full, completed from reference TRBV9 and TRBJ2-2, reads DSGVTQTPKHLITATGQRVTLRCSPRSGDLSVYWYQQSLDQGLQFLIQYYNGEERAKGNILERFSAQQFPDLHSELNLSSLELGDSALYFCASRAHEAKTGELFFGEGSRLTVL.

This clonotype has a handful of counts. The chain recombines TRBV24-1 with TRBJ2-5, with unresolved D. Trimming took off 12 bases at V and 5 bases at J, with 18 bases between the two ends. CDR3 length: 13 amino acids. Germline CDR1 and CDR2: KGHDR and SFDVKD. The CDR3 loop reads CAAMRAGSETQYF. The CDR3 nucleotides are TGTGCCGCGATGCGAGCAGGCAGCGAGACCCAGTACTTC.

The chain has TRBV7-2 and TRBJ1-2; unclear D gene. V lost 7 bases to trimming and J lost 3 bases, with 12 bases between them. In germline, CDR1 is SGHTA, CDR2 FQGNSA. The CDR3 runs to 13 residues. CDR3 in DNA: TGTGCCAGCACCTTTAGACGGTACTATGGCTACACCTTC. This codes for CASTFRRYYGYTF.

The chain uses TRBV18 and TRBJ2-1; 10 nucleotides agree with TRBD2. The V gene end was trimmed by 2 bases and the J gene end by 6 bases; junction bases not matched to a gene: 4. The CDR3 contains 15 residues. CDR1 and CDR2 (germline): KGHSH, LQKENI. The CDR3 nucleotides are TGTGCCAGCTCACCAGGTTCTAGCGGGGGCAATGAGCAGTTCTTC. Translation: CASSPGSSGGNEQFF. Full variable domain (rest looked up from reference TRBV18 and TRBJ2-1): NAGVMQNPRHLVRRRGQEARLRCSPMKGHSHVYWYRQLPEEGLKFMVYLQKENIIDESGMPKERFSAEFPKEGPSILRIQQVVRGDSAAYFCASSPGSSGGNEQFFGPGTRLTVL.

This clonotype was recorded a few times. This chain connects TRBV11-2 to TRBJ1-1; D may be TRBD1 (5 bases). Trimming took off 1 base at V and 1 base at J, with 10 bases between the two ends. The germline V gene encodes CDR1 SGHAT and CDR2 FQNNGV. The CDR3 spans 15 residues. In DNA, the CDR3 is TGTGCCAGCAGCTTAGTTGCGGGGGAGAACACTGAAGCTTTCTTT. This encodes CASSLVAGENTEAFF.

The chain links TRBV5-6 to TRBJ1-6; TRBD1 matches 9 bases. J was trimmed by 11 bases and V by 0 bases; bases with no gene match: 12. From germline, CDR1 is SGHDT and CDR2 YYEEEE. This CDR3 spans 17 amino acids. CDR3 loop: CASSLVAYRGRRTPLHF. CDR3 bases: TGTGCCAGCAGCTTGGTGGCGTACAGGGGGCGAAGAACACCCCTCCACTTT.

Only a few counts were recorded for this clonotype. The rearrangement joins TRBV28 to TRBJ1-1; D uncertain. The CDR3 spans 12 residues. Germline CDR1 is MDHEN and CDR2 is SYDVKM. The V and J ends lost 7 bases and 3 bases respectively, with 9 bases between them. The CDR3 protein is CASKGPDTEAFF. The CDR3 region has the DNA TGTGCCAGCAAGGGTCCCGACACTGAAGCTTTCTTT. The complete variable domain, with remaining parts taken from reference TRBV28 and TRBJ1-1, reads DVKVTQSSRYLVKRTGEKVFLECVQDMDHENMFWYRQDPGLGLRLIYFSYDVKMKEKGDIPEGYSVSREKKERFSLILESASTNQTSMYLCASKGPDTEAFFGQGTRLTVV.

This clonotype has a handful of counts. The gene calls are TRBV29-1 and TRBJ2-7; D gene uncertain. The V end was cut by 4 bases, the J end by 1 base, with 5 bases between. CDR1 and CDR2 from the germline V gene are SQVTM and ANQGSEA. The CDR3 loop spans 11 amino acids. DNA of the CDR3: TGCAGCGTTGCGGAATCCTACGAGCAGTACTTC. As protein: CSVAESYEQYF.

In its sample, this clonotype was seen a few times. DNA for the CDR3: TGTGCCAGCAGCTTTGGTGGCGGGGCCGTCCAAGAGACCCAGTACTTC. This translates into CASSFGGGAVQETQYF. The chain has TRBV7-2 and TRBJ2-5; possible D gene TRBD2, 6 bases. This CDR3 is built from 16 residues. V shed 3 bases and J shed 1 base, with 15 bases lying between them. Germline values: CDR1 SGHTA, CDR2 FQGNSA.

This clonotype showed up just once. This rearrangement joins TRBV7-2 to TRBJ1-2; tentative D call: TRBD1 (6 bases). CDR3 size: 15 residues. The V gene's germline CDR1 is SGHTA and CDR2 FQGNSA. Trimming stripped 1 base from V and 3 bases from J, with 12 bases between. As DNA, the CDR3 is TGTGCCAGCAGCTTAGTGCCGGGGGCGGACTATGGCTACACCTTC. It encodes CASSLVPGADYGYTF.

The V call is TRBV5-1, the J call TRBJ2-5; weak D call: TRBD1 (5 bases). The germline gives CDR1 SGHRS, CDR2 YFSETQ. V gave up 0 bases and J gave up 2 bases, with 8 bases separating them. The CDR3 totals 14 residues. Written as DNA, the CDR3 is TGCGCCAGCAGCTTGGCCGACAGTCAAGAGACCCAGTACTTC. Translation gives CASSLADSQETQYF.